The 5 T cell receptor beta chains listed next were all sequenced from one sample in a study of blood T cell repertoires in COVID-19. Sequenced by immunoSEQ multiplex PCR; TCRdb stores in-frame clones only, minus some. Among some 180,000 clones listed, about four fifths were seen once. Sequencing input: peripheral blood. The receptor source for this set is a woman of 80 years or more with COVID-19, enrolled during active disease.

As DNA, the CDR3 is TGTGCCATCAGTGAGTCGGACAGTGGGGCCAACGTCCTGACTTTC. It specifies CAISESDSGANVLTF. The chain has TRBV10-3 and TRBJ2-6; a possible D gene is TRBD1 (6 bases). CDR3 size: 15 residues. Per the germline V gene, CDR1 is ENHRY and CDR2 is SYGVKD. V was pared by 0 bases and J by 3 bases, with 6 bases between.

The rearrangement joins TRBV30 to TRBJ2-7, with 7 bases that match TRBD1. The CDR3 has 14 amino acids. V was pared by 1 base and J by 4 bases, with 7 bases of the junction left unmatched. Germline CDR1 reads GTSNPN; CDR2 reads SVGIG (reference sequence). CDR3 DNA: TGTGCCTGGAGTGAGAAGGGGGCAACATACGAGCAGTACTTC. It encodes CAWSEKGATYEQYF.

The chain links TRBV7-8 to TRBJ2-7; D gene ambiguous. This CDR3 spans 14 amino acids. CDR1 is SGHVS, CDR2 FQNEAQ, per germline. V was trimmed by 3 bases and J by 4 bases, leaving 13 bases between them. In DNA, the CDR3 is TGTGCCAGCAGCTTCCAGTTGGTTGGTTACGAGCAGTACTTC. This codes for CASSFQLVGYEQYF.

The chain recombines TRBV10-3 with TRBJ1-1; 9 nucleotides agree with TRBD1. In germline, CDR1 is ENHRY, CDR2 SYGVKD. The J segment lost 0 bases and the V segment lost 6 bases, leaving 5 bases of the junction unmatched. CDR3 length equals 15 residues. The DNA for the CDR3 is TGTGCCATCAGCCGGGACAGGGAGTTGAACACTGAAGCTTTCTTT. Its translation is CAISRDRELNTEAFF.

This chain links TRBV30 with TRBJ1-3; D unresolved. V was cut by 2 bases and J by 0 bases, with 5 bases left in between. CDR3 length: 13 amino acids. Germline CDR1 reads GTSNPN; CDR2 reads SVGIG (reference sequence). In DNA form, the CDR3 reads TGTGCCTGGAGTCGTGTCTCTGGAAACACCATATATTTT. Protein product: CAWSRVSGNTIYF.